Below are 29 T cell receptor beta chains sequenced from a single sample in a study of cytomegalovirus exposure and HLA in healthy donors. This PCR relied on a set of 60 Vbeta primers and 13 Jbeta primers. Some clones are missing from TCRdb's copy, which holds only in-frame ones; the method was immunoSEQ multiplex PCR. The data contain 150,000 to 200,000 clones, 84% of them singletons. Specimen: PBMCs. These receptors were collected from a girl aged 10-17 years in good health and CMV-seropositive.

This clone was observed a handful of times. Here the CDR3 DNA reads TGTGCCAGCAGCCTCCGCGCAGGGGGCTCCAATGAGCAGTTCTTC. Protein product: CASSLRAGGSNEQFF. The chain joins TRBV7-8 to TRBJ2-1, with TRBD1 identical over 8 bases. The CDR3 is made up of 15 amino acids. The germline gives CDR1 SGHVS, CDR2 FQNEAQ. J lost 6 bases, V lost 5 bases, and 9 bases had no gene match.

The rearrangement links TRBV18 to TRBJ1-4, with TRBD1 matching over 7 bases. CDR1 KGHSH and CDR2 LQKENI come from the germline V gene. CDR3 length: 19 residues. Trimming at V came to 3 bases and at J to 0 bases, leaving 13 bases not matched to a gene. The chain's CDR3 is CASSPSLRTGRATNEKLFF. For the CDR3, the DNA is TGTGCCAGCTCACCTTCCCTTAGGACAGGACGTGCAACTAATGAAAAACTGTTTTTT.

The V gene is TRBV19, the J gene TRBJ1-6; unclear D gene. CDR3 length equals 15 residues. CDR1 LNHDA and CDR2 SQIVND come from the germline V gene (reference sequence). Trimming shortened V by 3 bases and J by 3 bases, and 9 bases separated the two germline ends. The DNA of the CDR3 is TGTGCCAGTAGTATTGAGGTCAGCTATAATTCACCCCTCCACTTT. Its translation: CASSIEVSYNSPLHF.

V is TRBV5-4 and J is TRBJ2-3; D is perhaps TRBD1 (6 bases). Per the germline V gene, CDR1 is SGHNT and CDR2 is YYREEE (reference sequence). There are 15 residues in the CDR3. Trimming stripped 2 bases from V and 6 bases from J, with 16 bases between. CDR3 loop: CASSLGGGGGDTQYF. CDR3 DNA sequence: TGTGCCAGCAGCTTAGGGGGTGGGGGCGGGGATACGCAGTATTTT.

V is TRBV27 and J is TRBJ2-5, with a possible D match to TRBD1 (6 bases). The J call is doubtful: the DNA matches TRBJ2-7 better. Germline CDR1 reads MNHEY; CDR2 reads SMNVEV (reference sequence). The CDR3 is made up of 15 amino acids. The CDR3 DNA is TGTGCCAGCAGTGGGACACATAGCAGCTCCTACGAGCAGTACTTC. This sequence encodes CASSGTHSSSYEQYF.

The J gene is TRBJ2-7, the V gene TRBV11-2, with TRBD2 matching over 10 bases. Losses at the gene ends were 6 bases for V and 4 bases for J; bases not matched to a gene: 15. CDR3 size: 17 residues. CDR1 and CDR2 (germline): SGHAT, FQNNGV. The CDR3 spells CASSPTVLAGGRYEQYF. In DNA form, the CDR3 reads TGTGCCAGCAGTCCGACCGTATTAGCGGGGGGCCGGTACGAGCAGTACTTC. Filled out from reference TRBV11-2 and TRBJ2-7, the complete variable domain reads EAGVAQSPRYKIIEKRQSVAFWCNPISGHATLYWYQQILGQGPKLLIQFQNNGVVDDSQLPKDRFSAERLKGVDSTLKIQPAKLEDSAVYLCASSPTVLAGGRYEQYFGPGTRLTVT.

Turning to this clone: The sample has other DNA sequences that encode this CDR3 too. V and J are TRBV18 and TRBJ1-2, with D unresolved. The CDR3 contains 13 residues. From germline, CDR1 is KGHSH and CDR2 LQKENI. V lost 3 bases and J 3 bases, leaving 8 bases between the germline ends. The CDR3 coding sequence is TGTGCCAGCTCACCGGAAACAGACTATGGCTACACCTTC. The encoded protein is CASSPETDYGYTF.

V gene TRBV7-9 combines with J gene TRBJ1-5; 10 nucleotides agree with TRBD1. Trimming removed 5 bases from V and 3 bases from J; junction bases left unmatched: 4. This CDR3 is built from 15 residues. CDR1 and CDR2 (germline): SEHNR, FQNEAQ (reference sequence). The CDR3 reads CASSPTGGFNQPQHF. In DNA, the CDR3 is TGTGCCAGCAGCCCGACAGGGGGCTTCAATCAGCCCCAGCATTTT.

V is TRBV23-1 and J is TRBJ1-6; D remains unclear. TRBV23-1 is an ORF for which the function is uncertain. V was pared by 0 bases and J by 1 base, with 19 bases between. The CDR3 length is 20 residues. CDR3 protein: CASSQSQRRDSRSYNSPLHF. The DNA of the CDR3 is TGCGCCAGCAGTCAATCTCAACGTCGCGATTCCAGGTCCTATAATTCACCCCTCCACTTT.

Written as DNA, the CDR3 is TGTGCCAGTAGTATTAGCGGGGGGCCGCCCCTGTTCTTC. This codes for CASSISGGPPLFF. The chain is built from TRBV19 and TRBJ2-1; 10 nucleotides agree with TRBD2. The V segment lost 3 bases and the J segment 15 bases; nucleotides outside the gene matches: 8. This CDR3 contains 13 residues. Germline assignment: CDR1 LNHDA and CDR2 SQIVND (reference sequence).

The CDR3 sequence is CATSRDSRTFYGYTF. The CDR3, as DNA: TGTGCCACCAGCAGAGATAGCAGGACTTTCTATGGCTACACCTTC. The rearrangement joins TRBV15 to TRBJ1-2; D ambiguous. The length of the CDR3 is 15 residues. The V gene lost 0 bases and the J gene lost 4 bases, with 12 bases spanning the gap. CDR1 and CDR2 from the germline V gene are LNHNV and YYDKDF (reference sequence).

The rearrangement uses TRBV28 and TRBJ1-1; the match to TRBD1 covers 9 bases. Losses at the gene ends were 5 bases for V and 0 bases for J; bases not matched to a gene: 10. The CDR3 has 17 residues. From germline, CDR1 is MDHEN and CDR2 SYDVKM. CDR3 bases: TGTGCCAGCAGTCCTCGGGACAGGGCGCTCATGAACACTGAAGCTTTCTTT. This gives the protein CASSPRDRALMNTEAFF.

The rearrangement uses TRBV10-1 and TRBJ1-1; the D gene is possibly TRBD1 (5 bases). Trimming took off 0 bases at V and 4 bases at J, with 6 bases between the two ends. CDR1 and CDR2 (germline): WNHNN, SYGVQD (reference sequence). There are 13 residues in the CDR3. The CDR3 here is CASSESGGTEAFF. The CDR3, as DNA: TGCGCCAGCAGTGAGTCGGGGGGCACTGAAGCTTTCTTT.

The rearrangement joins TRBV19 to TRBJ1-2; 11 bases align to TRBD1. The CDR3 consists of 15 residues. Germline trimming cut 6 bases from V and 2 bases from J; bases unmatched to any gene: 5. The germline gives CDR1 LNHDA, CDR2 SQIVND (reference sequence). CDR3 sequence: CASSAGTGGNYGYTF. The CDR3 nucleotides are TGTGCCAGTAGCGCCGGGACAGGGGGAAACTATGGCTACACCTTC.

This clone was detected once. The rearrangement uses TRBV30 and TRBJ1-1, with a tentative D call TRBD1 (6 bases). CDR1 is GTSNPN, CDR2 SVGIG, per germline (reference sequence). The CDR3 is 13 amino acids. V shed 2 bases and J shed 3 bases, with 10 bases lying between them. CDR3: CAWSPRQDTEAFF. As DNA, the CDR3 is TGTGCCTGGAGTCCCCGACAGGACACTGAAGCTTTCTTT. Based on the CDR3 plus reference TRBV30 and TRBJ1-1, the full variable domain is SQTIHQWPATLVQPVGSPLSLECTVEGTSNPNLYWYRQAAGRGLQLLFYSVGIGQISSEVPQNLSASRPQDRQFILSSKKLLLSDSGFYLCAWSPRQDTEAFFGQGTRLTVV.

J is TRBJ1-4 and V is TRBV6-1; the D gene is possibly TRBD1 (6 bases). Germline V gene sequence: CDR1 MNHNS, CDR2 SASEGT. The length of the CDR3 is 17 residues. Trimming took 2 bases from V and 3 from J, leaving 16 bases between them. CDR3 sequence: CASSESAGVIANEKLFF. As DNA, the CDR3 is TGTGCCAGCAGTGAATCGGCAGGGGTCATTGCTAATGAAAAACTGTTTTTT.

In regard to this clone: Additional DNA sequences in this sample encode the identical CDR3. The gene calls are TRBV2 and TRBJ1-1, with TRBD1 identical over 9 bases. Per germline, CDR1 SNHLY and CDR2 FYNNEI. The CDR3 runs to 13 residues. Trimming removed 4 bases from V and 4 bases from J; junction bases left unmatched: 1. The CDR3 DNA reads as TGTGCCAGCAGTGGACAGGGGGTCACTGAAGCTTTCTTT. It encodes CASSGQGVTEAFF. Using reference TRBV2 and TRBJ1-1 for the parts outside the CDR3, the full variable domain is EPEVTQTPSHQVTQMGQEVILRCVPISNHLYFYWYRQILGQKVEFLVSFYNNEISEKSEIFDDQFSVERPDGSNFTLKIRSTKLEDSAMYFCASSGQGVTEAFFGQGTRLTVV.

The rearrangement uses TRBV6-5 and TRBJ1-2; 11 nucleotides align to TRBD1. The length of the CDR3 is 15 residues. The V gene's germline CDR1 is MNHEY and CDR2 SVGAGI. The trim removed 6 bases at V and 1 base at J, leaving 4 bases unmatched. The CDR3 DNA reads as TGTGCCAGCAGGATGGGGACAGGGGGTAACTATGGCTACACCTTC. Its translation: CASRMGTGGNYGYTF.

The chain links TRBV11-2 to TRBJ1-5; D perhaps matches TRBD1 (5 bases). Trimming removed 2 bases from V and 0 bases from J, with 8 bases in between. CDR1 is SGHAT, CDR2 FQNNGV, per germline. The CDR3 is made up of 15 amino acids. CDR3 residues: CASSLNGGSNQPQHF. The CDR3 region has the DNA TGTGCCAGCAGCTTAAACGGGGGTAGCAATCAGCCCCAGCATTTT.

V usage is TRBV29-1 and J usage is TRBJ1-5; a possible D gene is TRBD1 (6 bases). Germline CDR1 and CDR2: SQVTM and ANQGSEA. V dropped 5 bases and J dropped 3 bases, with 11 bases sitting between them. The CDR3 consists of 13 residues. In nucleotides, the CDR3 is TGCAGCGTTTCGACAGGCCTCAATCAGCCCCAGCATTTT. As protein: CSVSTGLNQPQHF.

In its sample, this clone was seen once. The chain recombines TRBV4-1 with TRBJ1-1; no definite D call. CDR1 is MGHRA and CDR2 is YSYEKL in the germline V gene. This CDR3 has 16 residues. V was trimmed by 2 bases and J by 3 bases, leaving 16 bases between them. CDR3: CASSQNVMTGYTEAFF. Written as DNA, the CDR3 is TGCGCCAGCAGCCAAAATGTCATGACGGGGTACACTGAAGCTTTCTTT.

The V call is TRBV18, the J call TRBJ1-1; tentatively, D is TRBD1 (5 bases). V was clipped by 3 bases and J by 2 bases, with 16 bases between them. CDR1 and CDR2 from the germline V gene are KGHSH and LQKENI. This CDR3 is built from 16 residues. The CDR3 DNA is TGTGCCAGCTCACCCCAGGGAAATGGAAGAAACACTGAAGCTTTCTTT. This encodes CASSPQGNGRNTEAFF.

This chain uses TRBV7-3 with TRBJ2-2, with D maybe TRBD1 (6 bases). V gave up 5 bases and J gave up 6 bases, with 16 bases separating them. This CDR3 has 15 residues. Germline values: CDR1 SGHTA, CDR2 FQGTGA. CDR3 region: CASSAASRGSGELFF. CDR3 DNA sequence: TGTGCCAGCAGCGCCGCCTCCAGGGGTTCCGGGGAGCTGTTTTTT.

This clone was counted only a few times. This chain connects TRBV5-1 to TRBJ2-7, with D perhaps matching TRBD2 (6 bases). In germline, CDR1 is SGHRS, CDR2 YFSETQ. This CDR3 has 15 amino acids. V was cut by 0 bases and J by 6 bases, with 16 bases left in between. CDR3 loop: CASSLGSEYGSEQYF. In DNA, the CDR3 is TGCGCCAGCAGCTTGGGGTCCGAGTACGGGAGCGAGCAGTACTTC.

The count of this clone is one. V and J are TRBV10-1 and TRBJ2-1, with 12 bases matching TRBD2. The length of the CDR3 is 19 residues. The V gene's germline CDR1 is WNHNN and CDR2 SYGVQD (reference sequence). The V segment lost 3 bases and the J segment 3 bases; nucleotides outside the gene matches: 12. The CDR3 DNA reads TGCGCCAGCAGTGATTATCTAGCGGGGGGGAAGCTAAACTACAATGAGCAGTTCTTC. Residues: CASSDYLAGGKLNYNEQFF.

Comment on this clone: Compared with germline, one end of the junction differs, possibly owing to a read error. This chain links TRBV6-5 with TRBJ1-2; TRBD1 aligns across 10 bases. This CDR3 has 13 residues. Germline lookup yields CDR1 MNHEY and CDR2 SVGAGI. CDR3 coding DNA: TGTGCCAGCAGTTACCGCGGGACAGGGGAGGCAATCTTC. This gives the protein CASSYRGTGEAIF.

The J gene is TRBJ1-4, the V gene TRBV7-8; D unresolved. Germline values: CDR1 SGHVS, CDR2 FQNEAQ. The CDR3 contains 15 residues. V was pared by 2 bases and J by 0 bases, with 7 bases between. The chain's CDR3 is CASSLFETTNEKLFF. For the CDR3, the DNA is TGTGCCAGCAGCTTATTCGAGACAACTAATGAAAAACTGTTTTTT.

The chain employs TRBV6-1 and TRBJ1-2; 10 bases fit TRBD1. CDR3 length: 14 amino acids. Trimming at V came to 5 bases and at J to 5 bases, leaving 5 bases not matched to a gene. CDR1 and CDR2 (germline): MNHNS, SASEGT. The CDR3 sequence: CASSSRTGGYGYTF. CDR3 nucleotides: TGTGCCAGCAGTTCCCGGACAGGGGGATATGGCTACACCTTC.

This clone was recorded a few times. The chain has TRBV6-1 and TRBJ2-3, with D possibly TRBD2 on 6 matching bases. Germline-derived CDR1 and CDR2 are MNHNS and SASEGT. The CDR3 spans 16 residues. V lost 1 base and J 3 bases, leaving 14 bases between the germline ends. The CDR3 region is CASSEGKASVTDTQYF. CDR3 nucleotide sequence: TGTGCCAGCAGTGAAGGGAAGGCTAGCGTAACAGATACGCAGTATTTT.